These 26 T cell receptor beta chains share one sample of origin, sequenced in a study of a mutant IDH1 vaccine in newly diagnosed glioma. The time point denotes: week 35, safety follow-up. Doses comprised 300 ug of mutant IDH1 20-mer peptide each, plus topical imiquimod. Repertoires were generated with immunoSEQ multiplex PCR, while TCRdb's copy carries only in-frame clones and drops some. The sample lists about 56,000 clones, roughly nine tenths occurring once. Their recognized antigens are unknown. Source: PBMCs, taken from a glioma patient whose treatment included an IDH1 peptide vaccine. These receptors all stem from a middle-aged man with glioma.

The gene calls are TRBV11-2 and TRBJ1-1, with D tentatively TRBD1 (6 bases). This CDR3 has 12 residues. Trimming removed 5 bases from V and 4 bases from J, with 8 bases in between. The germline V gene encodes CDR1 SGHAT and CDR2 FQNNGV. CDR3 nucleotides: TGTGCCAGCAGCGCACAGGGCACTGAAGCTTTCTTT. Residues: CASSAQGTEAFF.

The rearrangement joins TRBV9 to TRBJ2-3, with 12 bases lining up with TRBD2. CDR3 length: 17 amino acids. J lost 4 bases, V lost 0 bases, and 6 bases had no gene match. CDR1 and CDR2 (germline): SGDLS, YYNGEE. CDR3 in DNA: TGTGCCAGCAGCGTAGCCGGTCCTAGCGGGAGGGCAGATACGCAGTATTTT. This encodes CASSVAGPSGRADTQYF.

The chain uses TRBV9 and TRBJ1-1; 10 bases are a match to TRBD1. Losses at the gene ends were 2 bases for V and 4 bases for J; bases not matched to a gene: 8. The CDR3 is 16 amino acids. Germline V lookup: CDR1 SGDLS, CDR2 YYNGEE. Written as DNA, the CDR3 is TGTGCCAGCAGCGTCTCCGGGACAGGGGTTATCACTGAAGCTTTCTTT. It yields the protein CASSVSGTGVITEAFF.

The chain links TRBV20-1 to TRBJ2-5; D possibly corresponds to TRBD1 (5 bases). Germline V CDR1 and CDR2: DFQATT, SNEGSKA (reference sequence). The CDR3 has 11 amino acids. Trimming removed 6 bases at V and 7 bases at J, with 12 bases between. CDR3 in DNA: TGCAGTGCGGCCGTTAGGGGGACCCAGTACTTC. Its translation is CSAAVRGTQYF.

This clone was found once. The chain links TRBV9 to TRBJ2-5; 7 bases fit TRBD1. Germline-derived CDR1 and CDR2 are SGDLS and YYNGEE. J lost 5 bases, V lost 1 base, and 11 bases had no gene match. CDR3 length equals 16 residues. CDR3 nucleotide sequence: TGTGCCAGCAGCGTACTCGCCCTAGGGGGCGTGGAGACCCAGTACTTC. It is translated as CASSVLALGGVETQYF. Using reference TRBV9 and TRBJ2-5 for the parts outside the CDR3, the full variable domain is DSGVTQTPKHLITATGQRVTLRCSPRSGDLSVYWYQQSLDQGLQFLIQYYNGEERAKGNILERFSAQQFPDLHSELNLSSLELGDSALYFCASSVLALGGVETQYFGPGTRLLVL.

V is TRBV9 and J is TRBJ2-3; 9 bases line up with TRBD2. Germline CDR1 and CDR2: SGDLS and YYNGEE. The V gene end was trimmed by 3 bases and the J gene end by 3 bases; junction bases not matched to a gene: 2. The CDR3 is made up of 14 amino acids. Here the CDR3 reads CASSGSGRTDTQYF. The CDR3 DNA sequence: TGTGCCAGCAGCGGTAGCGGGAGAACAGATACGCAGTATTTT.

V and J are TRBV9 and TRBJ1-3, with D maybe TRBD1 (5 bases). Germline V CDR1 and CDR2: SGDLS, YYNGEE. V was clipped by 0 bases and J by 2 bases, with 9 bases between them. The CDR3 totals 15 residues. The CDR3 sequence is CASSVDQGPGNTIYF. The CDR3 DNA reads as TGTGCCAGCAGCGTAGACCAGGGACCTGGAAACACCATATATTTT.

CDR3 nucleotide sequence: TGTGCCAGCAGCTTACTAGATTTCACCGGGGAGCTGTTTTTT. This translates into CASSLLDFTGELFF. The chain recombines TRBV7-2 with TRBJ2-2, with D unclear. V dropped 2 bases and J dropped 4 bases, with 8 bases sitting between them. CDR1 SGHTA and CDR2 FQGNSA come from the germline V gene. This CDR3 spans 14 amino acids.

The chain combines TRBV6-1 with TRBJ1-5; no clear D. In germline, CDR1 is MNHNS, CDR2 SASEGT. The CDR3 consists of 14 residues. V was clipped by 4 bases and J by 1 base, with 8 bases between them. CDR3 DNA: TGTGCCAGCAGTGGGCGCACAAGCAATCAGCCCCAGCATTTT. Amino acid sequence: CASSGRTSNQPQHF.

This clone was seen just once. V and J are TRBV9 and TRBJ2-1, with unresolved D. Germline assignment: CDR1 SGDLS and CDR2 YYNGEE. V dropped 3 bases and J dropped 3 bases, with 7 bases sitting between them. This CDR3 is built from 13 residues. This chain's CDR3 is CASSAEDYNEQFF. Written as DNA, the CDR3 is TGTGCCAGCAGCGCCGAAGACTACAATGAGCAGTTCTTC.

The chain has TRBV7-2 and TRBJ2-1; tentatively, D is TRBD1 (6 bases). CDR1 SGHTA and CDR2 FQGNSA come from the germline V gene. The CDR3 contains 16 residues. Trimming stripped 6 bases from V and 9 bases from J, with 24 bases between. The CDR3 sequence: CASSPRGPLTSAEQFF. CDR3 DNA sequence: TGTGCCAGCAGTCCCAGGGGCCCTCTTACCTCGGCTGAGCAGTTCTTC.

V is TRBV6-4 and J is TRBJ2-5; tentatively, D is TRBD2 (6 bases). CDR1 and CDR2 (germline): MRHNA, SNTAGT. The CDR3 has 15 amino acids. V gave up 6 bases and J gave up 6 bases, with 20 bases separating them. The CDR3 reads CASRHLSGQRQTQYF. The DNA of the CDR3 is TGTGCCAGCAGACATTTAAGCGGGCAGAGGCAGACCCAGTACTTC.

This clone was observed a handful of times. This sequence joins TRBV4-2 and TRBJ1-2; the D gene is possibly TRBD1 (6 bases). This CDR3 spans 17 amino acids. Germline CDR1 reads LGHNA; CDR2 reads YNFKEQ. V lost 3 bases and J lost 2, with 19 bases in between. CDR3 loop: CASSQAYLTGTNYGYTF. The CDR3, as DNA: TGTGCCAGCAGCCAGGCTTATCTAACAGGGACAAACTATGGCTACACCTTC.

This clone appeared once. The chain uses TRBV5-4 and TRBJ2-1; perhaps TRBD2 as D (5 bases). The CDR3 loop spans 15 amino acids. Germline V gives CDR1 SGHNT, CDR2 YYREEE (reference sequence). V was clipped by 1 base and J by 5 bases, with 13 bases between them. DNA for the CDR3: TGTGCCAGCAGCTTGTTCCGGGGTAGCGACAATGAGCAGTTCTTC. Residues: CASSLFRGSDNEQFF.

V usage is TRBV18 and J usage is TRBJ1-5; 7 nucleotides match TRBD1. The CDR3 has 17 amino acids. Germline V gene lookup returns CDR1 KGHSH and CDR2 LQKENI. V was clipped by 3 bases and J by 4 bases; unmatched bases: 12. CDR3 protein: CASSPNPPATGNQPQHF. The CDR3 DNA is TGTGCCAGCTCACCCAACCCGCCAGCGACAGGGAATCAGCCCCAGCATTTT.

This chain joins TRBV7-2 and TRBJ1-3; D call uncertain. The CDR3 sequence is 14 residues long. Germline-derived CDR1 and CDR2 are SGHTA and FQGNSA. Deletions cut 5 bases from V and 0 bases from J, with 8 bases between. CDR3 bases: TGTGCCAGCAGCCCAGTGACCTCTGGAAACACCATATATTTT. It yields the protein CASSPVTSGNTIYF.

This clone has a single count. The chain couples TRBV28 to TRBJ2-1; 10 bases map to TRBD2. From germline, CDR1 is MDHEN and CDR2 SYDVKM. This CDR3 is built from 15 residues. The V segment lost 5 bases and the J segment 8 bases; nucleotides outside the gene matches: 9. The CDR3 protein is CASSLRVAGGHEQFF. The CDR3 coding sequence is TGTGCCAGCAGTCTTCGGGTAGCGGGAGGCCATGAGCAGTTCTTC.

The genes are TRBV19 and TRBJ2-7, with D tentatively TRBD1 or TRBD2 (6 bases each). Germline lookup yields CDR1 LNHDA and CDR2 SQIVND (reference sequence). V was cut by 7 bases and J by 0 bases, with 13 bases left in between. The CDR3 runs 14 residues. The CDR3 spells CASNRGESSYEQYF. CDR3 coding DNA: TGTGCCAGTAATAGGGGGGAGAGCTCCTACGAGCAGTACTTC.

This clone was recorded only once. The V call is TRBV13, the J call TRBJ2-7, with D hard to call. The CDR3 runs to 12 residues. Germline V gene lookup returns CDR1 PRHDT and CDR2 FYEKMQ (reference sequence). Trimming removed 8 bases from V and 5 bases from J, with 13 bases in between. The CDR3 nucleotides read TGTGCCAGCGGGATTCCCCCCCACGAGCAGTACTTC. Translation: CASGIPPHEQYF.

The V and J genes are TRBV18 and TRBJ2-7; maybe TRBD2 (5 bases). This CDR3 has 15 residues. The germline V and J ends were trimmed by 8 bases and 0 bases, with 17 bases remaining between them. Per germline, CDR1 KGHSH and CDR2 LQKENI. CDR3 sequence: CASKPVGSSSYEQYF. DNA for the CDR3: TGTGCCAGCAAGCCGGTGGGGAGTAGCTCCTACGAGCAGTACTTC.

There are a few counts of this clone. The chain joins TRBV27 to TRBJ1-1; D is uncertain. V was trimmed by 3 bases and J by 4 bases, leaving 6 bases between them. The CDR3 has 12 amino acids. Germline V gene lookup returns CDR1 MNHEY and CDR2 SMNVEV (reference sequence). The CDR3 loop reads CASSFLGTEAFF. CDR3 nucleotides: TGTGCCAGCAGTTTCCTAGGCACTGAAGCTTTCTTT.

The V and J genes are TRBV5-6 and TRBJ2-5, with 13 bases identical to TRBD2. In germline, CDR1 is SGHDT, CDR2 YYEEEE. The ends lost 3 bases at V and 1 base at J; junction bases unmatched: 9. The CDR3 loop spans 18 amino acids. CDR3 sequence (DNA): TGTGCCAGCAGCTCACGGACTAGCGGGGGAATCCCCCAAGAGACCCAGTACTTC. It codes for CASSSRTSGGIPQETQYF.

The DNA of the CDR3 is TGTGCCACCAAGAGGGCCACCGTATCCGAGACCCAGTACTTC. This encodes CATKRATVSETQYF. The V gene is TRBV6-5, the J gene TRBJ2-5; TRBD2 is a possible D gene (5 bases). Trimming removed 10 bases from V and 5 bases from J, with 20 bases in between. The CDR3 runs 14 residues. CDR1 is MNHEY, CDR2 SVGAGI, per germline.

For the CDR3, the DNA is TGTGCCAGTAGCCGACAGGGAATGAACACTGAAGCTTTCTTT. It is translated as CASSRQGMNTEAFF. The gene calls are TRBV19 and TRBJ1-1, with 7 nucleotides matching TRBD1. Germline assignment: CDR1 LNHDA and CDR2 SQIVND (reference sequence). CDR3 length: 14 residues. V shed 6 bases, J shed 0 bases, and the junction held 4 bases outside the gene matches. Supplemented by reference TRBV19 and TRBJ1-1, the full variable domain reads DGGITQSPKYLFRKEGQNVTLSCEQNLNHDAMYWYRQDPGQGLRLIYYSQIVNDFQKGDIAEGYSVSREKKESFPLTVTSAQKNPTAFYLCASSRQGMNTEAFFGQGTRLTVV.

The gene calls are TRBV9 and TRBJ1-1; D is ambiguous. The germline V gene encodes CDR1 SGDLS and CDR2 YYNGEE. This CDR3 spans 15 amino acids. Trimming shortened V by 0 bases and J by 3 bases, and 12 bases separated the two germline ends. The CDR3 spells CASSVGGRSHTEAFF. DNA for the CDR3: TGTGCCAGCAGCGTAGGAGGCAGGTCCCACACTGAAGCTTTCTTT. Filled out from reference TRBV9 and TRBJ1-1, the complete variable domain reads DSGVTQTPKHLITATGQRVTLRCSPRSGDLSVYWYQQSLDQGLQFLIQYYNGEERAKGNILERFSAQQFPDLHSELNLSSLELGDSALYFCASSVGGRSHTEAFFGQGTRLTVV.

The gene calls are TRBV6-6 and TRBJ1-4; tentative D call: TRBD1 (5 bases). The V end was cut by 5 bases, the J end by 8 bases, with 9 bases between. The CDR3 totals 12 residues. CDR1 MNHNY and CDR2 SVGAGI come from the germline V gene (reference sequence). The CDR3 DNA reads TGTGCCAGCAGTCAGGGTTTCGAAAAACTGTTTTTT. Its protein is CASSQGFEKLFF.